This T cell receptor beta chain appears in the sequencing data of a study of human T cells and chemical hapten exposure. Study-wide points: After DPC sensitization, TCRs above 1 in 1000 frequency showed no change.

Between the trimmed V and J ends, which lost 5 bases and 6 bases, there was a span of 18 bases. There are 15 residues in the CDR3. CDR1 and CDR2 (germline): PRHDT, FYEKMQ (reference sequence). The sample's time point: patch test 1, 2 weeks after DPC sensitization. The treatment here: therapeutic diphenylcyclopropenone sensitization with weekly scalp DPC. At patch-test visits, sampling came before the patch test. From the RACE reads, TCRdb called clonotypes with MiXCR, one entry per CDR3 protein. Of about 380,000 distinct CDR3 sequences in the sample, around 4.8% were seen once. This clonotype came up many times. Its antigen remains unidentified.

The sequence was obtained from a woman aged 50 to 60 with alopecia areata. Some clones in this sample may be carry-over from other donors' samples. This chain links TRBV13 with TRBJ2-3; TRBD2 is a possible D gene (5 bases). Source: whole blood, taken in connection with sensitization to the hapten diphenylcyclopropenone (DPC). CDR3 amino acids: CASSPQRERSDTQYF. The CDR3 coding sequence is TGTGCCAGCAGCCCCCAGAGGGAGCGGTCGGATACGCAGTATTTT.